These 23 T cell receptor beta chains came from one sample sequenced in a study of post-analysis software for immune sequencing data. General study results and limits: Controls showed lower frequencies than patients for roughly 5 TRBV segments, and TRBV5-6, TRBV5-1 and TRBV20-1 were among these.

No antigens are known for them. Unique molecular identifiers tagged the TCR beta cDNA libraries. A single record per CDR3 protein comes from TCRdb applying MiXCR to the PCR reads. The table lists about 770,000 distinct CDR3 sequences, approximately 44% of them singletons. Specimen: blood. These receptors came from a girl aged 10 to 17 with multiple sclerosis.

A remark on this clonotype: Mismatch with germline at one junction end may stem from a read error. This rearrangement joins TRBV3-1 to TRBJ1-2; unclear D gene. Germline CDR1 is LGHDT and CDR2 is YNNKEL (reference sequence). This CDR3 is built from 15 residues. The CDR3 DNA reads as TGTGCCGGCAGCCAGCGACGGAAGACTAACTATGGCTACACCTTC. The encoded protein is CAGSQRRKTNYGYTF.

CDR3 region: CASSHNLAVMNTGELFF. The CDR3 DNA is TGCGCCAGCAGCCATAACCTAGCGGTGATGAACACCGGGGAGCTGTTTTTT. This rearrangement joins TRBV4-3 to TRBJ2-2; 7 positions match TRBD2. Germline assignment: CDR1 LGHNA and CDR2 YSLEER. The CDR3 has 17 amino acids. V lost 3 bases, J lost 1 base, and 8 bases stayed unmatched.

There are a few counts of this clonotype. The chain links TRBV15 to TRBJ2-5, with D possibly being TRBD2 (5 bases). This CDR3 comprises 16 residues. Per the germline V gene, CDR1 is LNHNV and CDR2 is YYDKDF (reference sequence). Trimming took off 4 bases at V and 2 bases at J, with 17 bases between the two ends. The CDR3 sequence is CATSIRRGIGQETQYF. The CDR3 nucleotides are TGTGCCACCAGCATTCGGCGAGGGATAGGGCAAGAGACCCAGTACTTC.

The chain has TRBV12-3 or TRBV12-4 and TRBJ1-5, with 7 bases identical to TRBD1. Trimming took 5 bases from V and 6 from J; bases not matched to a gene: 4. The CDR3 extends over 13 amino acids. The CDR3 loop reads CASSGTEGQPQHF. The CDR3 DNA reads TGTGCCAGCAGTGGGACAGAAGGTCAGCCCCAGCATTTT.

The chain has TRBV27 and TRBJ2-4; 9 nucleotides match TRBD2. With the DNA end fitting TRBJ2-7 better, the J assignment may be wrong. Germline values: CDR1 MNHEY, CDR2 SMNVEV (reference sequence). The CDR3 runs 14 residues. CDR3 DNA sequence: TGTGCCAGCAGTTTCGTTAGCGGGAGCTACGAGCAGTACTTC. Encoded protein: CASSFVSGSYEQYF.

V gene TRBV5-6 combines with J gene TRBJ2-3; D may correspond to TRBD1 or TRBD2 (5 bases each). V gave up 0 bases and J gave up 4 bases, with 12 bases separating them. The CDR3 contains 15 residues. From germline, CDR1 is SGHDT and CDR2 YYEEEE. The DNA for the CDR3 is TGTGCCAGCAGCTTGGGTACGGGACGGGCAGATACGCAGTATTTT. It encodes CASSLGTGRADTQYF. Filled out from reference TRBV5-6 and TRBJ2-3, the complete variable domain reads DAGVTQSPTHLIKTRGQQVTLRCSPKSGHDTVSWYQQALGQGPQFIFQYYEEEERQRGNFPDRFSGHQFPNYSSELNVNALLLGDSALYLCASSLGTGRADTQYFGPGTRLTVL.

Concerning this clonotype: Germline is not matched at one junction end, which may reflect a read error. The V and J genes are TRBV5-1 and TRBJ1-2; no clear D. This CDR3 has 15 residues. The germline gives CDR1 SGHRS, CDR2 YFSETQ. The CDR3 DNA reads TGCGCCAGCAGCTTGGAGGTTAATGGGGAGGATGGCCACACCTTC. This gives the protein CASSLEVNGEDGHTF.

The count of this clonotype is one. The chain links TRBV6-5 to TRBJ2-4, with 11 bases that match TRBD2. Matching the DNA end better, TRBJ2-7 makes the J call doubtful. The germline V gene encodes CDR1 MNHEY and CDR2 SVGAGI. CDR3 length: 18 amino acids. The DNA for the CDR3 is TGTGCCAGCAGTTACCGTAGCATGACTAGCGGGGAAGCCCACGAGCAGTACTTC. It encodes CASSYRSMTSGEAHEQYF.

This chain joins TRBV20-1 and TRBJ1-4; no definite D call. V was shortened by 4 bases and J by 4 bases, with 10 bases between the two germline ends. The CDR3 is 13 amino acids. Germline V gene lookup returns CDR1 DFQATT and CDR2 SNEGSKA (reference sequence). In nucleotides, the CDR3 is TGCAGTGCTACGAGACACCGTAATGAAAAACTGTTTTTT. It specifies CSATRHRNEKLFF.

This clonotype is labeled medium-sized. J is TRBJ2-1 and V is TRBV2; D ambiguous. This CDR3 is 12 amino acids long. Germline V gene lookup returns CDR1 SNHLY and CDR2 FYNNEI. Trimming shortened V by 8 bases and J by 9 bases, and 14 bases separated the two germline ends. For the CDR3, the DNA is TGTGCCAGCTCCCGAGACGGTATTGAGCAGTTCTTC. Translating gives CASSRDGIEQFF.

DNA for the CDR3: TGTGCCAGCTCACCGGTTGTGAGCTCCTACGAGCAGTACTTC. Protein sequence: CASSPVVSSYEQYF. V and J are TRBV18 and TRBJ2-7; unclear D gene. Per germline, CDR1 KGHSH and CDR2 LQKENI. V was trimmed by 3 bases and J by 0 bases, leaving 9 bases between them. The CDR3 length is 14 residues.

V usage is TRBV7-6 and J usage is TRBJ1-1, with a tentative D call TRBD1 (6 bases). CDR1 SGHVS and CDR2 FNYEAQ come from the germline V gene. V was pared by 4 bases and J by 4 bases, with 16 bases between. CDR3 size: 15 residues. DNA for the CDR3: TGTGCCAGCAGCTATACTACAGGGCAGGCCACTGAAGCTTTCTTT. This sequence encodes CASSYTTGQATEAFF.

The chain combines TRBV6-5 with TRBJ2-1; 9 bases agree with TRBD2. V lost 6 bases, J lost 4 bases, and 7 bases stayed unmatched. This CDR3 has 15 amino acids. CDR1 MNHEY and CDR2 SVGAGI come from the germline V gene. DNA for the CDR3: TGTGCCAGCAGCCCAGTAGCGGGAGAATACAATGAGCAGTTCTTC. Its protein product is CASSPVAGEYNEQFF.

The gene calls are TRBV2 and TRBJ1-6, with 9 nucleotides matching TRBD1. V trimming: 6 bases; J trimming: 10 bases; junction bases outside the gene matches: 4. Germline loops: CDR1 SNHLY, CDR2 FYNNEI. The CDR3 has 13 residues. CDR3 protein: CASRDRGGSPLHF. CDR3 sequence (DNA): TGTGCCAGCAGGGACAGGGGAGGCTCACCCCTCCACTTT. Using reference TRBV2 and TRBJ1-6 for the parts outside the CDR3, the full variable domain is EPEVTQTPSHQVTQMGQEVILRCVPISNHLYFYWYRQILGQKVEFLVSFYNNEISEKSEIFDDQFSVERPDGSNFTLKIRSTKLEDSAMYFCASRDRGGSPLHFGNGTRLTVT.

The V and J genes are TRBV6-5 and TRBJ1-1; D is perhaps TRBD1 (6 bases). V was shortened by 4 bases and J by 5 bases, with 20 bases between the two germline ends. The CDR3 is 16 amino acids. Germline V gene lookup returns CDR1 MNHEY and CDR2 SVGAGI. Here the CDR3 reads CASSSPGRGRGTEAFF. CDR3 in DNA: TGTGCCAGCAGTTCCCCCGGCAGGGGAAGAGGGACTGAAGCTTTCTTT.

V and J are TRBV15 and TRBJ1-6; the D is unclear. Trimming shortened V by 8 bases and J by 9 bases, and 26 bases separated the two germline ends. Germline CDR1 reads LNHNV; CDR2 reads YYDKDF (reference sequence). The CDR3 spans 17 residues. CDR3 in DNA: TGTGCCACCTCCCCGAGAAGGCAGGCTACTCGGGGTTCACCCCTCCACTTT. Protein sequence: CATSPRRQATRGSPLHF.

The chain is built from TRBV12-3 or TRBV12-4 and TRBJ2-7, with 9 bases lining up with TRBD2. The trim removed 5 bases at V and 0 bases at J, leaving 11 bases unmatched. The CDR3 has 17 amino acids. CDR3 bases: TGTGCCAGCAGTCCGTTTGGGACTAGCCCGAGCTCCTACGAGCAGTACTTC. It codes for CASSPFGTSPSSYEQYF.

V gene TRBV12-3 or TRBV12-4 combines with J gene TRBJ1-2, with 7 positions matching TRBD1. The CDR3 covers 13 residues. The V segment lost 5 bases and the J segment 8 bases; nucleotides outside the gene matches: 8. CDR3 in amino acids: CASSMDRFNGYTF. DNA for the CDR3: TGTGCCAGCAGTATGGACAGGTTCAACGGCTACACCTTC.

The V gene is TRBV6-6, the J gene TRBJ1-6, with 9 bases fitting TRBD1. Trimming took 0 bases from V and 7 from J; bases not matched to a gene: 4. This CDR3 has 16 amino acids. CDR1 is MNHNY and CDR2 is SVGAGI in the germline V gene (reference sequence). The CDR3 DNA follows: TGTGCCAGCAGTTACTCGGGGGGACAGGGAAATTCACCCCTCCACTTT. This encodes CASSYSGGQGNSPLHF.

This chain uses TRBV7-2 with TRBJ2-4; TRBD1 agrees at 7 bases. The DNA end favors TRBJ2-7, so the J call may be wrong. The CDR3 loop spans 14 amino acids. Germline V CDR1 and CDR2: SGHTA, FQGNSA. For the CDR3, the DNA is TGTGCCAGCAGCTGGACAGGCATGTACTACGAGCAGTACTTC. It encodes CASSWTGMYYEQYF.

CDR3 sequence: CASSGGGPSGEQYF. The CDR3 region has the DNA TGTGCCAGCTCAGGGGGGGGCCCATCGGGCGAGCAGTACTTC. The chain is built from TRBV18 and TRBJ2-4; the D gene is possibly TRBD2 (7 bases). Near its end, the DNA agrees better with TRBJ2-7, so the J call may be wrong. CDR1 and CDR2 (germline): KGHSH, LQKENI. This CDR3 comprises 14 residues.

This clonotype was observed a few times. The chain joins TRBV12-3 or TRBV12-4 to TRBJ1-5, with D perhaps TRBD1 (6 bases). The CDR3 sequence is 15 residues long. V lost 2 bases, J lost 9 bases, and 17 bases lay in between. The CDR3: CASSLSAGAIGPQHF. In DNA, the CDR3 is TGTGCCAGCAGTTTAAGTGCGGGGGCGATTGGGCCCCAGCATTTT.

This clonotype was detected only a few times. Written as DNA, the CDR3 is TGCGCCAGCAGCTTGGGAATACGTACTGAAGCTTTCTTT. Residues: CASSLGIRTEAFF. The rearrangement joins TRBV5-1 to TRBJ1-1; D is ambiguous. CDR3 length: 13 residues. V was trimmed by 0 bases and J by 5 bases, leaving 8 bases between them. CDR1 and CDR2 from the germline V gene are SGHRS and YFSETQ. Supplemented by reference TRBV5-1 and TRBJ1-1, the full variable domain reads KAGVTQTPRYLIKTRGQQVTLSCSPISGHRSVSWYQQTPGQGLQFLFEYFSETQRNKGNFPGRFSGRQFSNSRSEMNVSTLELGDSALYLCASSLGIRTEAFFGQGTRLTVV.